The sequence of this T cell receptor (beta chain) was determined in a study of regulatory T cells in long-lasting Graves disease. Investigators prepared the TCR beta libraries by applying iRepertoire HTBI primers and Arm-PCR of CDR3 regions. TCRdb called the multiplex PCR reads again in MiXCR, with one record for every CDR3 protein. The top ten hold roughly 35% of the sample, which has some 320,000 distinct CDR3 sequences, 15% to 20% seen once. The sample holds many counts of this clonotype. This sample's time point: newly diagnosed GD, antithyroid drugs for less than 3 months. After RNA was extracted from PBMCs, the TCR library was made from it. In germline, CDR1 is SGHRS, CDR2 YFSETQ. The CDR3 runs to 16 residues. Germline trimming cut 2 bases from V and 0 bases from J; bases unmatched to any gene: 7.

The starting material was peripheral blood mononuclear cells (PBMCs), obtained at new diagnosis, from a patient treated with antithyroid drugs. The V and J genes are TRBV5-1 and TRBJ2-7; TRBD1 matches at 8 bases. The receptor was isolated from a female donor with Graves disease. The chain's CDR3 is CASSFAGGASSYEQYF. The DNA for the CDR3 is TGCGCCAGCAGCTTTGCAGGGGGCGCAAGCTCCTACGAGCAGTACTTC.